This passage covers 13 T cell receptor beta chains from one sample sequenced in a study of Graves' ophthalmopathy and Graves' hyperthyroidism. TCR beta CDR3 amplification used RNA transcripts. HTBI-primed RT-PCR formed the first round, and a multiplex PCR formed the second. MiXCR was run by TCRdb on the multiplex PCR reads, yielding one entry per CDR3 protein. The profile shows about half a million distinct CDR3 sequences, 13% to 15% of them singletons. The material sequenced was blood. These receptors originate from a woman in her twenties or thirties with Graves' ophthalmopathy.

The table lists this clonotype with many counts. The rearrangement uses TRBV11-3 and TRBJ2-5; 9 positions agree with TRBD1. The CDR3 is 17 amino acids. With V trimmed by 5 bases and J by 1 base, 11 bases remained unmatched. Germline V gives CDR1 SGHNT, CDR2 YENEEA. CDR3 region: CASSPGTGYSPQETQYF. In DNA form, the CDR3 reads TGTGCCAGCAGCCCGGGGACAGGGTATAGTCCCCAAGAGACCCAGTACTTC.

This clonotype has just a few counts. The chain employs TRBV7-2 and TRBJ2-2, with 8 bases matching TRBD2. The CDR3 is made up of 15 amino acids. CDR1 and CDR2 (germline): SGHTA, FQGNSA. V shed 6 bases and J 6 bases; nucleotides not matched to a gene: 9. CDR3 nucleotide sequence: TGTGCCAGCAGGACCGCTAGCGGGCTGCCCGGGGAGCTGTTTTTT. As protein: CASRTASGLPGELFF.

The chain uses TRBV6-1 and TRBJ2-5; no firm D call. Germline V lookup: CDR1 MNHNS, CDR2 SASEGT. Trimming cost V 1 base and J 4 bases, with 13 bases left between them. This CDR3 has 15 residues. Here the CDR3 reads CASSEDPGWIETQYF. The CDR3 DNA sequence: TGTGCCAGCAGTGAAGATCCCGGCTGGATAGAGACCCAGTACTTC.

There are many counts of this clonotype. This chain joins TRBV10-2 and TRBJ1-3; 7 bases align to TRBD1. This CDR3 is built from 16 residues. From germline, CDR1 is WSHSY and CDR2 SAAADI. The ends lost 8 bases at V and 0 bases at J; junction bases unmatched: 10. The CDR3 protein is CASSPTGPVSGNTIYF. DNA of the CDR3: TGCGCCAGCTCCCCGACAGGGCCTGTCTCTGGAAACACCATATATTTT.

In its sample, this clonotype was seen many times. The chain joins TRBV6-5 to TRBJ1-1, with D hard to call. Germline V gene data show CDR1 as MNHEY and CDR2 as SVGAGI. The CDR3 consists of 14 residues. V lost 0 bases, J lost 0 bases, and 5 bases lay in between. The CDR3: CASSYSGLNTEAFF. Written as DNA, the CDR3 is TGTGCCAGCAGTTACTCGGGTCTGAACACTGAAGCTTTCTTT.

This chain links TRBV5-1 with TRBJ2-5, with unresolved D. This CDR3 spans 12 amino acids. Germline values: CDR1 SGHRS, CDR2 YFSETQ. The V end was cut by 6 bases, the J end by 0 bases, with 6 bases between. The CDR3, as DNA: TGCGCCAGCACCCTGAACCAAGAGACCCAGTACTTC. Protein product: CASTLNQETQYF.

This clonotype was seen many times. This chain connects TRBV12-3 or TRBV12-4 to TRBJ2-2; D is possibly TRBD2 (5 bases). The CDR3 sequence is 15 residues long. V lost 0 bases and J 3 bases, leaving 8 bases between the germline ends. CDR3 loop: CASSLASVYTGELFF. The CDR3 DNA reads TGTGCCAGCAGTTTAGCTAGCGTATACACCGGGGAGCTGTTTTTT.

The chain combines TRBV15 with TRBJ1-5; D gene uncertain. The CDR3 loop spans 16 amino acids. CDR1 and CDR2 from the germline V gene are LNHNV and YYDKDF (reference sequence). V was clipped by 1 base and J by 1 base, with 11 bases between them. CDR3 loop: CATSRVILGSNQPQHF. In DNA form, the CDR3 reads TGTGCCACCAGCAGAGTCATCCTGGGAAGCAATCAGCCCCAGCATTTT.

This clonotype occurred a few times. This sequence joins TRBV19 and TRBJ1-2, with D possibly TRBD1 on 6 matching bases. Trimming stripped 4 bases from V and 1 base from J, with 13 bases between. From germline, CDR1 is LNHDA and CDR2 SQIVND (reference sequence). This CDR3 spans 15 amino acids. The CDR3 sequence: CASSTRDNLNYGYTF. CDR3 nucleotides: TGTGCCAGTAGTACTCGGGACAATCTTAACTATGGCTACACCTTC.

This clonotype was detected many times. The J gene is TRBJ2-7, the V gene TRBV11-1; no reliable D call. This CDR3 region has 13 residues. Trimming left V 5 bases short and J 6 bases short, with 14 bases between. Germline loops: CDR1 SGHAT, CDR2 FQDESV (reference sequence). In DNA form, the CDR3 reads TGTGCCAGCAGCATGCGACCTGAGGCCGAGCAGTACTTC. Translating gives CASSMRPEAEQYF. The full variable domain, with the rest looked up from reference TRBV11-1 and TRBJ2-7, is EAEVAQSPRYKITEKSQAVAFWCDPISGHATLYWYRQILGQGPELLVQFQDESVVDDSQLPKDRFSAERLKGVDSTLKIQPAELGDSAMYLCASSMRPEAEQYFGPGTRLTVT.

This clonotype was recorded many times. The J gene is TRBJ2-2, the V gene TRBV5-1; D may correspond to TRBD1 or TRBD2 (5 bases each). CDR3 length: 16 amino acids. V lost 4 bases, J lost 5 bases, and 18 bases lay in between. Germline lookup yields CDR1 SGHRS and CDR2 YFSETQ. CDR3: CASSPKTTEGTGELFF. CDR3 coding DNA: TGCGCCAGCAGCCCGAAGACAACCGAGGGGACCGGGGAGCTGTTTTTT.

This clonotype occurred many times. The chain uses TRBV19 and TRBJ1-5, with 7 positions matching TRBD1. The CDR3 contains 15 residues. In germline, CDR1 is LNHDA, CDR2 SQIVND (reference sequence). V gave up 9 bases and J gave up 6 bases; unmatched junction bases: 14. The CDR3 is CASRDYLTGLQPQHF. CDR3 DNA sequence: TGTGCCAGCCGAGACTACTTGACAGGGCTTCAGCCCCAGCATTTT. The full variable domain, rest sourced from reference TRBV19 and TRBJ1-5, is DGGITQSPKYLFRKEGQNVTLSCEQNLNHDAMYWYRQDPGQGLRLIYYSQIVNDFQKGDIAEGYSVSREKKESFPLTVTSAQKNPTAFYLCASRDYLTGLQPQHFGDGTRLSIL.

This clonotype was counted at least ten times. The V gene is TRBV6-1, the J gene TRBJ2-5; D may be TRBD2 (6 bases). The germline V gene encodes CDR1 MNHNS and CDR2 SASEGT. The CDR3 consists of 13 residues. Trimming shortened V by 4 bases and J by 4 bases, and 10 bases separated the two germline ends. The CDR3 bases are TGTGCCAGCAGTGGACTAGTCCGAGAGACCCAGTACTTC. It translates to CASSGLVRETQYF.